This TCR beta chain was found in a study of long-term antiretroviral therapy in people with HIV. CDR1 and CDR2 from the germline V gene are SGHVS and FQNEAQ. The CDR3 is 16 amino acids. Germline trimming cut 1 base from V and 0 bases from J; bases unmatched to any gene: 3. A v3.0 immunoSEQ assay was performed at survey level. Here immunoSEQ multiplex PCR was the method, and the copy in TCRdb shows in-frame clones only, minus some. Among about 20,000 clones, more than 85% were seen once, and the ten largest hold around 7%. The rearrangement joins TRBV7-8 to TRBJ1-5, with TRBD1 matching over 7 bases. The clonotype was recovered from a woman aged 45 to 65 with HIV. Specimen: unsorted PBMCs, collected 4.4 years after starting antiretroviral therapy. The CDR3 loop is CASSLVGQNSNQPQHF. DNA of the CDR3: TGTGCCAGCAGCTTAGTGGGACAGAATAGCAATCAGCCCCAGCATTTT.